Below, one T cell receptor beta chain is given with its context. Profiled with immunoSEQ multiplex PCR; TCRdb holds only in-frame clones, not every one. The table shows under 60,000 clones, with around nine tenths occurring only once. These data come from a study of memory CD8 T cells in hepatitis C reinfection. Time point specified: pre-reinfection, 55 to 20 weeks before reinfection detection. No in vitro expansion preceded TCR sequencing of the sorted cells. Input material: naive CD8+ T cells sorted from blood. The sequence was obtained from a man younger than 35 with hepatitis C virus infection.

The CDR3 sequence is CASGFGTGGKAFF. The CDR3 coding sequence is TGTGCCAGCGGATTCGGGACAGGGGGCAAAGCTTTCTTT. The chain is built from TRBV6-5 and TRBJ1-1, with 12 bases fitting TRBD1. The germline V gene encodes CDR1 MNHEY and CDR2 SVGAGI. Trimming removed 8 bases from V and 9 bases from J; junction bases left unmatched: 7. The CDR3 has 13 residues.